The clone carrying this T cell receptor beta chain was recorded at least ten times. What it binds is unknown. This entry comes from a study of Graves' ophthalmopathy and Graves' hyperthyroidism. Study-level points and caveats: It was with roughly 71% sensitivity and around 75% specificity that the model predicted ophthalmopathy progression. Ophthalmopathy and stable hyperthyroidism were discriminated by a 13-signature model, with 85% to 90% sensitivity and approximately 78% specificity.

Exclusion criteria comprised other autoimmune diseases, uncontrolled infections, pregnancy or lactation in patients. RNA transcripts were the template, and TCR beta CDR3 regions were amplified from them. Investigators did first-round RT-PCR with HTBI primers, then second-round multiplex PCR. TCRdb called the multiplex PCR reads again in MiXCR, with one record for every CDR3 protein. The repertoire holds about 160,000 distinct CDR3 sequences, with less than 45% as singletons. This clonotype was obtained from a woman aged 35 to 49 with Graves' ophthalmopathy. Sequencing used peripheral blood.

The CDR3 DNA sequence: TGCGCCAGCAGCCAACCGGGACTCCAGCCAAAGCAGTACTTC. Translation: CASSQPGLQPKQYF. The J gene is TRBJ2-7, the V gene TRBV5-1; tentatively, D is TRBD2 (6 bases). The V end was cut by 4 bases, the J end by 8 bases, with 19 bases between. CDR1 SGHRS and CDR2 YFSETQ come from the germline V gene. The CDR3 runs 14 residues.